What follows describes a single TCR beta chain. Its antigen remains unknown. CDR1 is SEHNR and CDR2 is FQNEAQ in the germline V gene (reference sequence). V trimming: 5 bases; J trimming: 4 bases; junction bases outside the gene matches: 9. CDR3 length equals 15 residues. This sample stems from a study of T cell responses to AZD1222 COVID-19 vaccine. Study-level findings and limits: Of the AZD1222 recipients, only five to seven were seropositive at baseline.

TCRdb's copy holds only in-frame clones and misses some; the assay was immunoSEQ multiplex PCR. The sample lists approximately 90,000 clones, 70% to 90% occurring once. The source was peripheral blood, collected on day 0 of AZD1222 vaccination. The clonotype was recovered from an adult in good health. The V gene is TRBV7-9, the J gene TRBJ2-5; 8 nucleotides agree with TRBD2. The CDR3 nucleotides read TGTGCCAGCAGCCCCACGGGGGGGCGCGCAGAGACCCAGTACTTC. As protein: CASSPTGGRAETQYF.